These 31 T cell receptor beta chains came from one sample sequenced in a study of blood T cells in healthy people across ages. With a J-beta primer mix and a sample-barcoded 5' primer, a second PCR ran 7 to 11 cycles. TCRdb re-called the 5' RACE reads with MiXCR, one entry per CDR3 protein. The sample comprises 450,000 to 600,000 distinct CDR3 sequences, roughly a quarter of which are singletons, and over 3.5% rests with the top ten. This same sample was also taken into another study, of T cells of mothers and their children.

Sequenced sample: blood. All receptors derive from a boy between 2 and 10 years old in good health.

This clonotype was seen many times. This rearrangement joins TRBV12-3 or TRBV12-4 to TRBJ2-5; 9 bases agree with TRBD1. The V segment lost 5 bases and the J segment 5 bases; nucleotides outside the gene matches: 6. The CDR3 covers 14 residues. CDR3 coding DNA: TGTGCCAGCAGTCCACAGGGGGCGGGTGAGACCCAGTACTTC. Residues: CASSPQGAGETQYF.

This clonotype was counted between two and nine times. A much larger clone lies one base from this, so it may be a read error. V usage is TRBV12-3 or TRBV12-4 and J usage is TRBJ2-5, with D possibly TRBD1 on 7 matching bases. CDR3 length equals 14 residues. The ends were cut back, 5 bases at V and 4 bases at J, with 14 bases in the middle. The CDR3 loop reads CASSPGGGGETQYF. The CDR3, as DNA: TGTGCCAGCAGTCCAGGGGGAGGAGGAGAGACCCAGTACTTC.

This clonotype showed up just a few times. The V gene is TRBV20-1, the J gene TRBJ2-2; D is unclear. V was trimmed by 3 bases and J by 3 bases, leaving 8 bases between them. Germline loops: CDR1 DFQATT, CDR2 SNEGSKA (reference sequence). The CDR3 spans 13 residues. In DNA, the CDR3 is TGCAGTGCTAGCTCCCAAGACACCGGGGAGCTGTTTTTT. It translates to CSASSQDTGELFF.

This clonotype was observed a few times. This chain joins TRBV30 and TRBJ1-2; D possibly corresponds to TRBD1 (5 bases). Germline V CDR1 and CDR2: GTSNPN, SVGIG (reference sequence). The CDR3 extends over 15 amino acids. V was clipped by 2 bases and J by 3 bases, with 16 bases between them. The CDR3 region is CAWSLNPRADYGYTF. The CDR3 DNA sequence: TGTGCCTGGAGTCTCAACCCCAGGGCGGACTATGGCTACACCTTC. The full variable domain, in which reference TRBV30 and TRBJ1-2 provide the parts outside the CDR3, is SQTIHQWPATLVQPVGSPLSLECTVEGTSNPNLYWYRQAAGRGLQLLFYSVGIGQISSEVPQNLSASRPQDRQFILSSKKLLLSDSGFYLCAWSLNPRADYGYTFGSGTRLTVV.

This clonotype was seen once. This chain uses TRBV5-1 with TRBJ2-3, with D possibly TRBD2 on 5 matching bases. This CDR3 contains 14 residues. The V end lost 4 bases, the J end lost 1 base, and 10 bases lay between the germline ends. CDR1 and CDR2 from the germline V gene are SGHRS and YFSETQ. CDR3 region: CASSPELGTDTQYF. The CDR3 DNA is TGCGCCAGCAGCCCGGAACTAGGCACAGATACGCAGTATTTT.

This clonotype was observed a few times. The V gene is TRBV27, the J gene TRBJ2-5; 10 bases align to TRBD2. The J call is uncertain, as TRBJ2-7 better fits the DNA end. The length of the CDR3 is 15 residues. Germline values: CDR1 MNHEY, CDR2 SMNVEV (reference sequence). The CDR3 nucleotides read TGTGCCAGCAGTTTTTCAGCTAGCGGGAGATCCGAGCAGTACTTC. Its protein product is CASSFSASGRSEQYF.

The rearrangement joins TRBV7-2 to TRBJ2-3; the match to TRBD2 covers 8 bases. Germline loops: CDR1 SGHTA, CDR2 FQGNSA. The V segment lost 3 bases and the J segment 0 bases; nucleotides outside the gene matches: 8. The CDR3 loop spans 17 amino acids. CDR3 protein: CASSFGGGTRSTDTQYF. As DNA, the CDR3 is TGTGCCAGCAGCTTCGGGGGGGGGACTAGGAGCACAGATACGCAGTATTTT.

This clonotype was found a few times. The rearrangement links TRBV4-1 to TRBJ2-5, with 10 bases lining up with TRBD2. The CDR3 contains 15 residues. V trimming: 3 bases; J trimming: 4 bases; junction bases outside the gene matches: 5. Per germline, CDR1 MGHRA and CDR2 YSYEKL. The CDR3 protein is CASSHYSGGRETQYF. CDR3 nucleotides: TGCGCCAGCAGCCACTATAGCGGGGGGAGAGAGACCCAGTACTTC.

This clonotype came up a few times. CDR3: CASRRDSQETQYF. The CDR3 DNA is TGTGCCAGCCGGCGGGACAGCCAAGAGACCCAGTACTTC. The chain links TRBV18 to TRBJ2-5; D may be TRBD1 (7 bases). CDR1 is KGHSH, CDR2 LQKENI, per germline. The V gene lost 8 bases and the J gene lost 1 base, with 11 bases spanning the gap. The CDR3 is made up of 13 amino acids.

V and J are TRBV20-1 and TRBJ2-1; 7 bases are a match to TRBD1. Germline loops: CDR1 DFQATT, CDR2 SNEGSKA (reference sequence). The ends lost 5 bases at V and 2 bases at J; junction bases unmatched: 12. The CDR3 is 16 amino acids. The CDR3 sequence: CSASRRQGLTYNEQFF. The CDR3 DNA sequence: TGCAGTGCTTCTAGGAGACAGGGCCTGACCTACAATGAGCAGTTCTTC.

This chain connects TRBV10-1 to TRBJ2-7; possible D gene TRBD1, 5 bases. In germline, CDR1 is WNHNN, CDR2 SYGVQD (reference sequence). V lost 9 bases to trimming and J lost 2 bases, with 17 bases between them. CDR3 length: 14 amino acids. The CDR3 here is CARKPGLCPYEQYF. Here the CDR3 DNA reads TGCGCCAGGAAGCCAGGGTTGTGCCCCTACGAGCAGTACTTC.

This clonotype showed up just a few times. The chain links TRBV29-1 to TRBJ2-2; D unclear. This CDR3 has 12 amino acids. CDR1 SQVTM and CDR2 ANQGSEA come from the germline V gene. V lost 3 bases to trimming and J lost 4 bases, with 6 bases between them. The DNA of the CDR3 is TGCAGCGTTGAGGCGGTCACCGGGGAGCTGTTTTTT. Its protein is CSVEAVTGELFF.

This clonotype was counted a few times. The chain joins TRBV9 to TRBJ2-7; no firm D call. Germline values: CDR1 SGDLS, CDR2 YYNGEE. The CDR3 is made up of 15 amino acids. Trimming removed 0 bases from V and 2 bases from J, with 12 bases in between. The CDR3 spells CASSVGVGKPYEQYF. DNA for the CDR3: TGTGCCAGCAGCGTAGGCGTCGGCAAACCCTACGAGCAGTACTTC.

The CDR3 DNA is TGTGCCAGCAGTCCCGGACAGGGTCCCTTCGGTAGCGGGTACAATGAGCAGTTCTTC. It specifies CASSPGQGPFGSGYNEQFF. The chain is built from TRBV28 and TRBJ2-1; D might be TRBD1 (8 bases). The CDR3 is 19 amino acids. From germline, CDR1 is MDHEN and CDR2 SYDVKM. Trimming left V 5 bases short and J 4 bases short, with 27 bases between.

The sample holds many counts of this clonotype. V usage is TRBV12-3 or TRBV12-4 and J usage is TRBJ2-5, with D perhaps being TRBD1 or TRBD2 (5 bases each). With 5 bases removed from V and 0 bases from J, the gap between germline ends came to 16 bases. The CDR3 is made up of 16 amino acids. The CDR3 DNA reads TGTGCCAGCAGTCCCCGGGGCAGTTTGTACCAAGAGACCCAGTACTTC. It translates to CASSPRGSLYQETQYF.

The CDR3 DNA reads as TGCGCCAGCAGCTTCTACCGGGAACCTAACCTGAACACCGGGGAGCTGTTTTTT. It is translated as CASSFYREPNLNTGELFF. The genes are TRBV5-1 and TRBJ2-2, with D possibly TRBD2 on 5 matching bases. Trimming pared 2 bases from V and 1 base from J, leaving 18 bases between. In germline, CDR1 is SGHRS, CDR2 YFSETQ. CDR3 size: 18 residues.

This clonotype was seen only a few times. The CDR3, as DNA: TGTGCCAGCAGTTCCTGGCGGGAGAATCCCCACGAGCAGTACTTC. Its protein is CASSSWRENPHEQYF. The chain links TRBV12-3 or TRBV12-4 to TRBJ2-7; 7 bases match TRBD2. J lost 5 bases, V lost 4 bases, and 11 bases had no gene match. The CDR3 extends over 15 amino acids.

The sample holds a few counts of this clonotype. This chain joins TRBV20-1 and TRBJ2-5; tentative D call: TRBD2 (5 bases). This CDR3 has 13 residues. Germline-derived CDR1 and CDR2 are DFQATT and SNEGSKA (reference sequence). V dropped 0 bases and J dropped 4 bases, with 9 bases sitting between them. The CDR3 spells CSARDGSAETQYF. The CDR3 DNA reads TGCAGTGCTAGAGACGGTAGCGCAGAGACCCAGTACTTC.

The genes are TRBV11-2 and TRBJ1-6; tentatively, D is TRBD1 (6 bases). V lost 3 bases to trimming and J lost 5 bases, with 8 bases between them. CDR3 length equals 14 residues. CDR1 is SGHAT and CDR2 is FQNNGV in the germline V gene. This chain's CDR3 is CASSFRTDNSPLHF. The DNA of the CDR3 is TGTGCCAGCAGCTTCAGGACAGATAATTCACCCCTCCACTTT. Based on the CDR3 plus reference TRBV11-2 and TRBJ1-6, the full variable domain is EAGVAQSPRYKIIEKRQSVAFWCNPISGHATLYWYQQILGQGPKLLIQFQNNGVVDDSQLPKDRFSAERLKGVDSTLKIQPAKLEDSAVYLCASSFRTDNSPLHFGNGTRLTVT.

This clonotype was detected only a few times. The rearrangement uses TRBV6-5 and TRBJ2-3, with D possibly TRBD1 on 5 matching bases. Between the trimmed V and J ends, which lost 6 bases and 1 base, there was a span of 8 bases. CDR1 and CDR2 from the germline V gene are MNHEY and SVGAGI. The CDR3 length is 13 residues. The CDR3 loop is CASRSTGTDTQYF. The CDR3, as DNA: TGTGCCAGCAGGTCGACAGGCACAGATACGCAGTATTTT.

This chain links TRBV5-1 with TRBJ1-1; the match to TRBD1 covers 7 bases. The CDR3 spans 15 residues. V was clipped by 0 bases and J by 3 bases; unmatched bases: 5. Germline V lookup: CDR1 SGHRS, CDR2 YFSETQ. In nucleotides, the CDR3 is TGCGCCAGCAGCTTGGTCAGGGGGATGGACACTGAAGCTTTCTTT. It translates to CASSLVRGMDTEAFF. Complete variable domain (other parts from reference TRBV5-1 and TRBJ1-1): KAGVTQTPRYLIKTRGQQVTLSCSPISGHRSVSWYQQTPGQGLQFLFEYFSETQRNKGNFPGRFSGRQFSNSRSEMNVSTLELGDSALYLCASSLVRGMDTEAFFGQGTRLTVV.

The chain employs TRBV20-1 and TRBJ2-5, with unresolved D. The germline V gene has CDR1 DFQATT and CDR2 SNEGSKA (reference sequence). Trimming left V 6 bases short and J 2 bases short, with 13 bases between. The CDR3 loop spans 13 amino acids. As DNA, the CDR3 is TGCAGTGCCCTTAGAGTCAGGCAAGAGACCCAGTACTTC. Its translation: CSALRVRQETQYF.

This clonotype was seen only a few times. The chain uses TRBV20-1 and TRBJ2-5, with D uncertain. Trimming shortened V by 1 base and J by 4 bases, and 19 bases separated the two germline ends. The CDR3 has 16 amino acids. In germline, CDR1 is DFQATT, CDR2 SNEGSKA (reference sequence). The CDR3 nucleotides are TGCAGTGCTAGAGCTTCGGTCCTCCGAAATAGAGAGACCCAGTACTTC. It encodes CSARASVLRNRETQYF.

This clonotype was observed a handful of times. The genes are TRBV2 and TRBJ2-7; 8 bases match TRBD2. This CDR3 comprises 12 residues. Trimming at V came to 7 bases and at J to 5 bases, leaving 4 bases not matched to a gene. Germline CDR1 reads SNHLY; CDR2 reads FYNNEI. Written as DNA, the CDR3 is TGTGCCAGCAAGGGACTAGAGGACGAGCAGTACTTC. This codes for CASKGLEDEQYF. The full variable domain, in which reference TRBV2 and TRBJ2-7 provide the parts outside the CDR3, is EPEVTQTPSHQVTQMGQEVILRCVPISNHLYFYWYRQILGQKVEFLVSFYNNEISEKSEIFDDQFSVERPDGSNFTLKIRSTKLEDSAMYFCASKGLEDEQYFGPGTRLTVT.

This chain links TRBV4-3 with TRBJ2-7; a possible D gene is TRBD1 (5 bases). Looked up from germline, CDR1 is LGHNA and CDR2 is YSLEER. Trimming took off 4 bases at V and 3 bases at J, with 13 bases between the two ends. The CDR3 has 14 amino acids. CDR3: CASSPRMGHYEQYF. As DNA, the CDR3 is TGCGCCAGCAGCCCCCGTATGGGGCACTACGAGCAGTACTTC.

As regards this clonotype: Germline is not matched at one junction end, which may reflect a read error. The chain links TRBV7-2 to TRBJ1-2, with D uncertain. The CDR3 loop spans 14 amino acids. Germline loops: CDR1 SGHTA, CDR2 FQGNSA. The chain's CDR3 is CAGSFSIRNYGYTF. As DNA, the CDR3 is TGTGCCGGCAGCTTTTCGATCAGGAACTATGGCTACACCTTC.

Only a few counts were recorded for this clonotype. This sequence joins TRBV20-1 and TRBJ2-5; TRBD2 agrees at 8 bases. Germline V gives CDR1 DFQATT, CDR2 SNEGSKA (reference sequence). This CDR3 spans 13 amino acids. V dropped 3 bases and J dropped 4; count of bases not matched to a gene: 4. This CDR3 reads CSASPAGAETQYF. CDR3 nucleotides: TGCAGTGCTAGCCCAGCGGGGGCAGAGACCCAGTACTTC.

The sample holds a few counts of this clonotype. CDR3 amino acids: CASSQDPRDYLYEQYF. The DNA for the CDR3 is TGTGCCAGCAGCCAAGACCCCCGGGACTACCTCTACGAGCAGTACTTC. V is TRBV3-1 and J is TRBJ2-7; TRBD2 agrees at 7 bases. V trimming: 0 bases; J trimming: 3 bases; junction bases outside the gene matches: 8. The CDR3 contains 16 residues. Germline V CDR1 and CDR2: LGHDT, YNNKEL (reference sequence).

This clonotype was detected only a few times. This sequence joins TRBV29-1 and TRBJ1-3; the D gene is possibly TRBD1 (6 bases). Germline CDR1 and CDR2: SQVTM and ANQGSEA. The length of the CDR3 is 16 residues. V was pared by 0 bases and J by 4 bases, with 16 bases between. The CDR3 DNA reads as TGCAGCGTTGAAGATCAAGAACAGGGCGGGGGAAACACCATATATTTT. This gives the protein CSVEDQEQGGGNTIYF.

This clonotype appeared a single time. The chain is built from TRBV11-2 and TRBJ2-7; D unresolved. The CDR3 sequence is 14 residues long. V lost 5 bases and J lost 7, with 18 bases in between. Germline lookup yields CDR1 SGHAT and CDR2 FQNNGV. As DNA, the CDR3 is TGTGCCAGCAGCCCCGAAGGGTTCGGATTAGAGCAGTACTTC. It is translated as CASSPEGFGLEQYF.

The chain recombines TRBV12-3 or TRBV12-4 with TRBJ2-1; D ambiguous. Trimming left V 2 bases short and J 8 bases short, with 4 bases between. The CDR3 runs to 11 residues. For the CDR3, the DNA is TGTGCCAGCAGTTTAAGCGATGAGCAGTTCTTC. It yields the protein CASSLSDEQFF.